The rows below give T cell receptor beta chains drawn from one sample of a study of blood T cell repertoires in COVID-19. TCRdb keeps only in-frame clones here, not all; method: immunoSEQ multiplex PCR. The repertoire consists of 150,000 to 200,000 clones, with 81% occurring once and the leading ten covering approximately 11%. The sample was peripheral blood. All receptors come from a man aged 55 to 70 with active or convalescent COVID-19. Both conserved end residues are part of each CDR3. D genes are given only for firm matches. Expanded clones are given a class, and other clones once, few, many or no size at all.

abundance	v_gene	j_gene	d_gene	CDR3aa	CDR3nt
once	TRBV19	TRBJ1-1	NA	CASSPIQGGLNTEAFF	TGTGCCAGTAGTCCTATACAAGGAGGCTTGAACACTGAAGCTTTCTTT
NA	TRBV19	TRBJ2-4	TRBD1	CASSPPWDRGKNIQYF	TGTGCCAGTAGTCCCCCGTGGGACAGGGGAAAAAACATTCAGTACTTC
NA	TRBV7-9	TRBJ1-1	TRBD1	CASRPQGAPGEAFF	TGTGCCAGCAGGCCACAGGGGGCACCTGGTGAAGCTTTCTTT
NA	TRBV9	TRBJ2-1	NA	CASSVDSHNEQFF	TGTGCCAGCAGCGTAGACTCTCACAATGAGCAGTTCTTC
NA	TRBV10-2	TRBJ2-7	TRBD1	CASSQTGQGNYEQYF	TGCGCCAGCAGCCAAACGGGACAGGGGAATTACGAGCAGTACTTC
NA	TRBV27	TRBJ1-2	NA	CASSLAGRPDYGYTF	TGTGCCAGCAGTTTAGCCGGCAGGCCGGACTATGGCTACACCTTC
NA	TRBV5-1	TRBJ2-7	NA	CASSLAPLSPYEQYF	TGCGCCAGCAGCTTGGCCCCTCTAAGCCCCTACGAGCAGTACTTC
NA	TRBV6-1	TRBJ2-7	TRBD2	CASSDYGTSYEQYF	TGTGCCAGCAGTGATTATGGGACTAGCTACGAGCAGTACTTC
few	TRBV28	TRBJ1-1	TRBD1	CASRYSGTGNTEAFF	TGTGCCAGCAGATACTCCGGGACAGGGAACACTGAAGCTTTCTTT
NA	TRBV5-1	TRBJ2-3	TRBD2	CASSSWTSGFRTDTQYF	TGCGCCAGCAGCAGCTGGACTAGCGGGTTTCGCACAGATACGCAGTATTTT
NA	TRBV28	TRBJ2-7	TRBD2	CASSPRLAGVQNEQYF	TGTGCCAGCAGCCCTCGACTAGCGGGAGTGCAAAACGAGCAGTACTTC
NA	TRBV2	TRBJ2-2	NA	CASSEGPTGELFF	TGTGCCAGCAGTGAAGGGCCCACCGGGGAGCTGTTTTTT
NA	TRBV2	TRBJ2-7	NA	CASSPGVGYEQYF	TGTGCCAGCAGCCCCGGGGTTGGGTACGAGCAGTACTTC
NA	TRBV6-5	TRBJ1-3	TRBD1	CASSYSGQRGNTIYF	TGTGCCAGCAGTTACTCGGGACAGAGGGGAAACACCATATATTTT
NA	TRBV24-1	TRBJ2-3	TRBD2	CATSDPMGLAGGPPDTQYF	TGTGCCACCAGTGATCCGATGGGACTAGCGGGAGGGCCCCCAGATACGCAGTATTTT
few	TRBV5-1	TRBJ2-2	TRBD2	CASSPLGFGLAGNTGELFF	TGCGCCAGCAGCCCGTTGGGATTTGGACTAGCGGGAAACACCGGGGAGCTGTTTTTT
once	TRBV12-3/TRBV12-4	TRBJ2-3	NA	CASSFPRPAPQYF	TGTGCCAGCAGTTTCCCACGCCCCGCGCCGCAGTATTTT
few	TRBV5-1	TRBJ1-2	TRBD1	CASRPTGYGYTF	TGCGCCAGCAGACCGACAGGGTATGGCTACACCTTC
NA	TRBV7-8	TRBJ2-5	TRBD2	CASSGTSGYQETQYF	TGTGCCAGCAGCGGGACTAGCGGCTACCAAGAGACCCAGTACTTC
NA	TRBV7-2	TRBJ2-3	TRBD2	CASSLAFGTRADTQYF	TGTGCCAGCAGCTTAGCTTTTGGGACTAGGGCAGATACGCAGTATTTT
NA	TRBV15	TRBJ2-2	TRBD2	CATGRSLAGVTGELFF	TGTGCCACCGGGCGCAGTCTAGCGGGGGTCACCGGGGAGCTGTTTTTT
NA	TRBV28	TRBJ2-1	NA	CASSDRQRPYNEQFF	TGTGCCAGCAGTGACCGACAGCGACCCTACAATGAGCAGTTCTTC